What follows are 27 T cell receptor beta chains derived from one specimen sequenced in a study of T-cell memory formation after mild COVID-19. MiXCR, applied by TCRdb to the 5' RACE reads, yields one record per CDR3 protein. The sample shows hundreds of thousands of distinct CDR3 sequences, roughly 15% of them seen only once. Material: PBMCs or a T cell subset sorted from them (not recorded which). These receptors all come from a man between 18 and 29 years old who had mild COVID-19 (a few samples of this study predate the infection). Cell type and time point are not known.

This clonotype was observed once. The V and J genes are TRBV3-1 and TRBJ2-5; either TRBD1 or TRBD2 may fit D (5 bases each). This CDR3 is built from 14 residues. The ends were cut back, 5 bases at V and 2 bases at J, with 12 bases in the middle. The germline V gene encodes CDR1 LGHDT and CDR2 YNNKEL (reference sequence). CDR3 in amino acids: CASSARGGQETQYF. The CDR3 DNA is TGTGCCAGCAGCGCCCGTGGGGGTCAAGAGACCCAGTACTTC.

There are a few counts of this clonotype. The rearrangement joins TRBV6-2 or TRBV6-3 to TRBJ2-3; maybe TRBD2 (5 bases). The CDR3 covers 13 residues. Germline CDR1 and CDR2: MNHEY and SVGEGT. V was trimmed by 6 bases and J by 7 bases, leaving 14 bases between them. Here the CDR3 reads CASRPGSVYTQYF. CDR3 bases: TGTGCCAGCAGACCTGGGAGTGTATATACGCAGTATTTT.

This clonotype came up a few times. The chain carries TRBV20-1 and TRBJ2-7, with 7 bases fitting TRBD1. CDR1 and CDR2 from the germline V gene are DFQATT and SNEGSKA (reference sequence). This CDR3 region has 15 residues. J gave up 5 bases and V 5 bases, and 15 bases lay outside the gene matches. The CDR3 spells CSAEDGTAFDDEQYF. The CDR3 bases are TGCAGTGCTGAAGATGGGACAGCCTTTGACGACGAGCAGTACTTC.

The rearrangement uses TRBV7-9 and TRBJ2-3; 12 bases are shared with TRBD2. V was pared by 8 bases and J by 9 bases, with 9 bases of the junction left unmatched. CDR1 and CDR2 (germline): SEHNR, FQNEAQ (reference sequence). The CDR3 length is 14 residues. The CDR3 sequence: CASRVLAGGMTQYF. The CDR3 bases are TGTGCCAGCCGAGTCCTAGCGGGGGGGATGACGCAGTATTTT.

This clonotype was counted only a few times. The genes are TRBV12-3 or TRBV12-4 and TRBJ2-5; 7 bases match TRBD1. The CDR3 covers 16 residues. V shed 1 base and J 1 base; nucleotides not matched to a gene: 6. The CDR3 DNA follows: TGTGCCAGCAGTTTAGGCACAGGGGAAATCCAAGAGACCCAGTACTTC. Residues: CASSLGTGEIQETQYF.

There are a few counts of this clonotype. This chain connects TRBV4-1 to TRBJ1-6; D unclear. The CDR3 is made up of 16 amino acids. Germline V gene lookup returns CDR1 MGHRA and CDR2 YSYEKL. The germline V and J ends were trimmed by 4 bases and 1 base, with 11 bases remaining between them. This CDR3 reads CASSRARGSYNSPLHF. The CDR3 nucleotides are TGCGCCAGCAGCCGGGCGCGGGGATCCTATAATTCACCCCTCCACTTT.

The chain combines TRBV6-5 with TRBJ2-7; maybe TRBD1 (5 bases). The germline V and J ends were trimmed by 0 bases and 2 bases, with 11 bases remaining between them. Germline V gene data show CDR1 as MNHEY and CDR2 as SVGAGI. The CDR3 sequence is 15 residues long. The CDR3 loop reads CASSYSKSRAYEQYF. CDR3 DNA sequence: TGTGCCAGCAGTTACTCGAAGTCCAGGGCCTACGAGCAGTACTTC.

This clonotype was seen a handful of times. The CDR3 reads CASSQDVRNYGYTF. CDR3 DNA sequence: TGTGCCAGCAGCCAAGATGTGAGGAACTATGGCTACACCTTC. V gene TRBV4-2 combines with J gene TRBJ1-2; no clear D gene. The CDR3 contains 14 residues. V shed 0 bases and J shed 2 bases, with 7 bases lying between them. CDR1 and CDR2 from the germline V gene are LGHNA and YNFKEQ.

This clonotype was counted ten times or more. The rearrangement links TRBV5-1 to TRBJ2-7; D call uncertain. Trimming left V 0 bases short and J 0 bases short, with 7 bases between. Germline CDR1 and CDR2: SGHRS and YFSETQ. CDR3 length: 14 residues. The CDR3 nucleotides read TGCGCCAGCAGCTTGGAGACTGCCTCCTACGAGCAGTACTTC. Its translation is CASSLETASYEQYF.

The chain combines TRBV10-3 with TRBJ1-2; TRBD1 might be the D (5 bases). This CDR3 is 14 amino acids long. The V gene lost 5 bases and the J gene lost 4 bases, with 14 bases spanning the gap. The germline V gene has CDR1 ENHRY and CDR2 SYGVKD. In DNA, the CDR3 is TGTGCCATCAGTTCTACAGGACAACCCTATGGCTACACCTTC. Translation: CAISSTGQPYGYTF.

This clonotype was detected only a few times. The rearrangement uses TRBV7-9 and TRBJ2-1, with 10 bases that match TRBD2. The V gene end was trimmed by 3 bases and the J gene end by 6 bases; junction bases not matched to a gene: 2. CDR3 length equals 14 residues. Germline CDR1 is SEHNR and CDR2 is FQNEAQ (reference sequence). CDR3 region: CASSFTSGVNEQFF. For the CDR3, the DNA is TGTGCCAGCAGCTTCACTAGCGGGGTCAATGAGCAGTTCTTC.

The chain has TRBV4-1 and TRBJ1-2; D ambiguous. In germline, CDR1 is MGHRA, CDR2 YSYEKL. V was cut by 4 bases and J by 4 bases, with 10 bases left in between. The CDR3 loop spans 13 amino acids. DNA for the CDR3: TGCGCCAGCAGCCCCGGACCCTTCTATGGCTACACCTTC. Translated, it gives CASSPGPFYGYTF.

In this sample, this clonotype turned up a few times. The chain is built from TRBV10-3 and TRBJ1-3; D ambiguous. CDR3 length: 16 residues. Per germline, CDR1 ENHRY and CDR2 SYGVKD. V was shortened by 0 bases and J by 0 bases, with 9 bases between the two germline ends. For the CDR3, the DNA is TGTGCCATCAGTGAGTCAAACCCATTCTCTGGAAACACCATATATTTT. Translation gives CAISESNPFSGNTIYF.

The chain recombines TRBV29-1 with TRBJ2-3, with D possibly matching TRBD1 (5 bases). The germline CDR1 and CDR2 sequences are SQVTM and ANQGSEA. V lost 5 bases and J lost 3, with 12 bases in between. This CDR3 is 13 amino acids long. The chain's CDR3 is CSVTPAGTDTQYF. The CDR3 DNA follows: TGCAGCGTTACCCCGGCAGGGACAGATACGCAGTATTTT.

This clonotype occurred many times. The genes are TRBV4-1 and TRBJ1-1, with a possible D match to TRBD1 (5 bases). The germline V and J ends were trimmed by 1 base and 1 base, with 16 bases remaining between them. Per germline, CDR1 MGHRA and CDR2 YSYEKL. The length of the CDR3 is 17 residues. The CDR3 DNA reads TGCGCCAGCAGCCAAGTTTCAGGGCGGGCCAGGAACACTGAAGCTTTCTTT. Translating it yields CASSQVSGRARNTEAFF.

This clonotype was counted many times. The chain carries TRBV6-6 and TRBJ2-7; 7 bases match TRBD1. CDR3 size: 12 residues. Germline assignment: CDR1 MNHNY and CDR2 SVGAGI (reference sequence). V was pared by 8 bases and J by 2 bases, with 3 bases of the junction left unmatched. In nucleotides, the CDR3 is TGTGCCAGCCTTACAGGGGCCTACGAGCAGTACTTC. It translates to CASLTGAYEQYF.

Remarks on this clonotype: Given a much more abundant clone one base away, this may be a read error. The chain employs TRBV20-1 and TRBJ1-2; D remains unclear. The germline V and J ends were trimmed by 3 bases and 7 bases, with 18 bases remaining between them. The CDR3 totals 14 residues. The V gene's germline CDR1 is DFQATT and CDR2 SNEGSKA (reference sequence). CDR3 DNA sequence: TGCAGTGCTAGGGTGGTGGGTAAGGGCTGTGGCTACACCTTC. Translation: CSARVVGKGCGYTF.

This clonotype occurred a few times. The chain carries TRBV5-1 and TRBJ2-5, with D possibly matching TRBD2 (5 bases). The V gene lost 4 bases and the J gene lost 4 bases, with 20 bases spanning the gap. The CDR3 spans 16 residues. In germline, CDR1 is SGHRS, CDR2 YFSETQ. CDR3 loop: CASSPASTGWGETQYF. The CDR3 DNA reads TGCGCCAGCAGCCCGGCTAGCACCGGCTGGGGAGAGACCCAGTACTTC.

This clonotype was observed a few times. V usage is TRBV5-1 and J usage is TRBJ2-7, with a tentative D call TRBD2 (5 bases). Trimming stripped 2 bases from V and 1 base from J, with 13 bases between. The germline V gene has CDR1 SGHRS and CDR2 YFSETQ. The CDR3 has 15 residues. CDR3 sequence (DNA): TGCGCCAGCAGCTTTTCGGTTCCGGGGTCCTACGAGCAGTACTTC. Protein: CASSFSVPGSYEQYF. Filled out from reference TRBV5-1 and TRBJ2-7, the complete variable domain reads KAGVTQTPRYLIKTRGQQVTLSCSPISGHRSVSWYQQTPGQGLQFLFEYFSETQRNKGNFPGRFSGRQFSNSRSEMNVSTLELGDSALYLCASSFSVPGSYEQYFGPGTRLTVT.

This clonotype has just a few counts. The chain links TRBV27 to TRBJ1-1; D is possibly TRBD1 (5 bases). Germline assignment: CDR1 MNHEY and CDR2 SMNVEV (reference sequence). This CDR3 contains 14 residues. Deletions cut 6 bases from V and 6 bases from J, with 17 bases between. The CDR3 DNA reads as TGTGCCAGCAGACGAGGGGTTGGGTACCCTGAAGCTTTCTTT. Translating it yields CASRRGVGYPEAFF.

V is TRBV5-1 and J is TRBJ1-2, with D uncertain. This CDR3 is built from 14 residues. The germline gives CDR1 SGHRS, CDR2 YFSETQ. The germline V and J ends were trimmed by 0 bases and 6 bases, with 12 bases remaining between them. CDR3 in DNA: TGCGCCAGCAGCTTGGGGGTCGTCAGTGATGGCTACACCTTC. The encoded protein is CASSLGVVSDGYTF.

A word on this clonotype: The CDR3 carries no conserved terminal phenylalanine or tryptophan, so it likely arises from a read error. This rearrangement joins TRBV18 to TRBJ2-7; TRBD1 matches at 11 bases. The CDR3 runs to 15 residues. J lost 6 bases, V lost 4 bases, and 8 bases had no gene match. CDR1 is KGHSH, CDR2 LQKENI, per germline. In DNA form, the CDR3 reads TGTGCCAGCTCACATACCGGACAGGGGGCGGGCGAGCAGTACTTA. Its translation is CASSHTGQGAGEQYL.

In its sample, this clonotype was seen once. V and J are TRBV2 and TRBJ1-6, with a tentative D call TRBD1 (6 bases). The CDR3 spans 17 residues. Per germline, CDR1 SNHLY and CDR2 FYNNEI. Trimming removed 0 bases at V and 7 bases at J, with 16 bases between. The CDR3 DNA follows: TGTGCCAGCAGTGAAGCGCTTCAGGGGCCTGGGAATTCACCCCTCCACTTT. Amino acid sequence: CASSEALQGPGNSPLHF. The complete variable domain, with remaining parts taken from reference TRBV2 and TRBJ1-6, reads EPEVTQTPSHQVTQMGQEVILRCVPISNHLYFYWYRQILGQKVEFLVSFYNNEISEKSEIFDDQFSVERPDGSNFTLKIRSTKLEDSAMYFCASSEALQGPGNSPLHFGNGTRLTVT.

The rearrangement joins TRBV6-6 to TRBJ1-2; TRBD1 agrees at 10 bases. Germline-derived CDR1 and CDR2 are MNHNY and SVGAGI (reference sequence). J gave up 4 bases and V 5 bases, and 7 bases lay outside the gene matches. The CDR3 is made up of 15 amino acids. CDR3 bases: TGTGCCAGCAGTCAGGCCGGGACAGGGGTCTATGGCTACACCTTC. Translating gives CASSQAGTGVYGYTF.

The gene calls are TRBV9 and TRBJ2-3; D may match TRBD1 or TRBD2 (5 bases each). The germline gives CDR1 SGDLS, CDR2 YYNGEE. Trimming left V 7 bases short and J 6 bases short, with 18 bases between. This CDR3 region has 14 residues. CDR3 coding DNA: TGTGCCAGCGGCCCGGGACGTGAGGGGGATACGCAGTATTTT. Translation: CASGPGREGDTQYF.

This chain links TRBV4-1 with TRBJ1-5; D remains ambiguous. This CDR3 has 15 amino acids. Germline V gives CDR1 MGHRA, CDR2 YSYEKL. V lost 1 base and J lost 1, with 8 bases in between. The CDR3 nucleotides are TGCGCCAGCAGCCAAGGGGGTTTCAGCAATCAGCCCCAGCATTTT. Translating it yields CASSQGGFSNQPQHF.

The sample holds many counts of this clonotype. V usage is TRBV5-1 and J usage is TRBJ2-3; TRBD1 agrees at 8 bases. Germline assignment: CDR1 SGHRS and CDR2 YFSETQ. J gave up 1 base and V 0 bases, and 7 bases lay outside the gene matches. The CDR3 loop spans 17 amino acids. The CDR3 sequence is CASSLAPDRVGTDTQYF. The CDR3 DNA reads TGCGCCAGCAGCTTGGCCCCGGACAGGGTTGGCACAGATACGCAGTATTTT.